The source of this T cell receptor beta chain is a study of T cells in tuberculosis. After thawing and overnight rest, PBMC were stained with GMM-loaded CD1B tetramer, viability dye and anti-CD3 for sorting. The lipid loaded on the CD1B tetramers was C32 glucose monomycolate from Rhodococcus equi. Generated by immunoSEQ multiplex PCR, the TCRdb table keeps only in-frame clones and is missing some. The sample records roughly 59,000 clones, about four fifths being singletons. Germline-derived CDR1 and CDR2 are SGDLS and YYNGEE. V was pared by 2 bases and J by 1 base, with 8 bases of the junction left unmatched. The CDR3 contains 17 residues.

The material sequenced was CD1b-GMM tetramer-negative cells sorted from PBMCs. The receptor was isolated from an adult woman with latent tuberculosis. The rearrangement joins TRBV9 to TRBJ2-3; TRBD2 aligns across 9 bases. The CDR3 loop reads CASSVTSGTRGTDTQYF. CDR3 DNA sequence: TGTGCCAGCAGCGTGACTAGCGGCACGAGGGGCACAGATACGCAGTATTTT.